These T cell receptor beta chains were read from a single sample in a study of T cell changes during pregnancy in multiple sclerosis. Clones were read by immunoSEQ multiplex PCR, and TCRdb kept only the in-frame ones, dropping some. The sample holds 60,000 or so clones, 92% seen once. The sample was peripheral blood, taken in the first trimester of pregnancy. These receptor sequences come from a female donor with multiple sclerosis, enrolled in a pregnancy study. CDR3s include the opening cysteine and the closing phenylalanine or tryptophan. The D gene is left open where the match is weak. A row's size may be missing; if present it is once, few, many or a size class.

v_call: TRBV4-2
clone_size: NA
j_call: TRBJ2-2
d_call: NA
cdr3_aa: CASSQGLNTGELFF
cdr3_nt: TGTGCCAGCAGCCAGGGCCTGAACACCGGGGAGCTGTTTTTT

v_call: TRBV7-2
clone_size: once
j_call: TRBJ2-5
d_call: TRBD1
cdr3_aa: CASSQDRGAGQETQYF
cdr3_nt: TGTGCCAGCAGCCAAGACAGGGGCGCAGGGCAAGAGACCCAGTACTTC

v_call: TRBV5-6
clone_size: NA
j_call: TRBJ1-5
d_call: NA
cdr3_aa: CASSLGGSQPQHF
cdr3_nt: TGTGCCAGCAGCTTGGGAGGGTCCCAGCCCCAGCATTTT

v_call: TRBV6-6
clone_size: once
j_call: TRBJ1-2
d_call: NA
cdr3_aa: CASSPFRQVPYGYTF
cdr3_nt: TGTGCCAGCAGTCCCTTCCGACAGGTTCCCTATGGCTACACCTTC

v_call: TRBV4-1
clone_size: NA
j_call: TRBJ1-2
d_call: NA
cdr3_aa: CASSGRGGGSYGYTF
cdr3_nt: TGCGCCAGCAGCGGCCGGGGGGGTGGAAGCTATGGCTACACCTTC

v_call: TRBV30
clone_size: NA
j_call: TRBJ2-7
d_call: TRBD2
cdr3_aa: CAWSVLAGAYHF
cdr3_nt: TGTGCCTGGAGTGTACTAGCGGGGGCCTACCACTTC

v_call: TRBV7-6
clone_size: NA
j_call: TRBJ1-5
d_call: NA
cdr3_aa: CASSPKLAGANQPQHF
cdr3_nt: TGTGCCAGCAGCCCTAAGTTAGCAGGGGCAAATCAGCCCCAGCATTTT

v_call: TRBV27
clone_size: NA
j_call: TRBJ2-1
d_call: NA
cdr3_aa: CASSAGQNSYNEQFF
cdr3_nt: TGTGCCAGCAGTGCCGGACAGAACTCCTACAATGAGCAGTTCTTC

v_call: TRBV9
clone_size: NA
j_call: TRBJ2-1
d_call: TRBD2
cdr3_aa: CASSSRLAGVSYNEQFF
cdr3_nt: TGTGCCAGCAGCTCACGACTAGCGGGGGTCTCATACAATGAGCAGTTCTTC

v_call: TRBV6-6
clone_size: NA
j_call: TRBJ2-7
d_call: TRBD1
cdr3_aa: CASSWGTGHYEQYF
cdr3_nt: TGTGCCAGCAGTTGGGGGACAGGACACTACGAGCAGTACTTC

v_call: TRBV7-2
clone_size: NA
j_call: TRBJ1-6
d_call: NA
cdr3_aa: CASSLKRNSPLHF
cdr3_nt: TGTGCCAGCAGCTTAAAACGGAATTCACCCCTCCACTTT

v_call: TRBV19
clone_size: NA
j_call: TRBJ1-6
d_call: NA
cdr3_aa: CASSIIGRDSPLHF
cdr3_nt: TGTGCCAGTAGTATTATCGGGAGAGATTCACCCCTCCACTTT

v_call: TRBV18
clone_size: NA
j_call: TRBJ2-1
d_call: NA
cdr3_aa: CASSPPDRVNEQFF
cdr3_nt: TGTGCCAGCTCACCACCGGACAGAGTAAATGAGCAGTTCTTC

v_call: TRBV5-5
clone_size: NA
j_call: TRBJ2-2
d_call: TRBD2
cdr3_aa: CASSGIAGPNTGELFF
cdr3_nt: TGTGCCAGCAGCGGAATAGCGGGACCCAACACCGGGGAGCTGTTTTTT

v_call: TRBV2
clone_size: NA
j_call: TRBJ1-6
d_call: NA
cdr3_aa: CASSSQVTYNSPLHF
cdr3_nt: TGTGCCAGCAGTTCACAGGTTACCTATAATTCACCCCTCCACTTT

v_call: TRBV5-4
clone_size: NA
j_call: TRBJ2-2
d_call: TRBD1
cdr3_aa: CASSPRLGQANTGELFF
cdr3_nt: TGTGCCAGCAGCCCCAGACTTGGACAGGCGAACACCGGGGAGCTGTTTTTT

v_call: TRBV7-2
clone_size: NA
j_call: TRBJ2-7
d_call: NA
cdr3_aa: CASSQRLTYEQYF
cdr3_nt: TGTGCCAGCAGCCAACGGTTAACCTACGAGCAGTACTTC

v_call: TRBV5-4
clone_size: NA
j_call: TRBJ2-3
d_call: NA
cdr3_aa: CASSLGAGQDTQYF
cdr3_nt: TGTGCCAGCAGCTTGGGGGCAGGGCAAGATACGCAGTATTTT

v_call: TRBV27
clone_size: NA
j_call: TRBJ2-7
d_call: TRBD1
cdr3_aa: CASSLYGPGQGIYEQYF
cdr3_nt: TGTGCCAGCAGTTTATACGGCCCCGGACAGGGAATCTACGAGCAGTACTTC

v_call: TRBV6-5
clone_size: NA
j_call: TRBJ1-1
d_call: NA
cdr3_aa: CASRSLNTEAFF
cdr3_nt: TGTGCCAGCCGGAGTTTGAACACTGAAGCTTTCTTT

v_call: TRBV2
clone_size: NA
j_call: TRBJ1-1
d_call: TRBD1
cdr3_aa: CASSPDRATEAFF
cdr3_nt: TGTGCCAGCAGCCCGGACAGGGCCACTGAAGCTTTCTTT

v_call: TRBV7-2
clone_size: NA
j_call: TRBJ1-1
d_call: TRBD1
cdr3_aa: CASSLSRTGGWTEAFF
cdr3_nt: TGTGCCAGCAGCTTAAGCCGGACAGGGGGATGGACTGAAGCTTTCTTT

v_call: TRBV19
clone_size: NA
j_call: TRBJ2-1
d_call: NA
cdr3_aa: CASSIIGGTGEQFF
cdr3_nt: TGTGCCAGTAGTATAATTGGGGGCACGGGTGAGCAGTTCTTC

v_call: TRBV9
clone_size: NA
j_call: TRBJ1-1
d_call: NA
cdr3_aa: CASSAQTGQGQAFF
cdr3_nt: TGTGCCAGCAGCGCGCAAACAGGACAAGGGCAAGCTTTCTTT

v_call: TRBV18
clone_size: NA
j_call: TRBJ1-2
d_call: NA
cdr3_aa: CASSPEGGDYGYTF
cdr3_nt: TGTGCCAGCTCACCGGAAGGGGGAGACTATGGCTACACCTTC

v_call: TRBV2
clone_size: NA
j_call: TRBJ2-3
d_call: TRBD2
cdr3_aa: CASARLASGTDTQYF
cdr3_nt: TGTGCCAGCGCCAGACTAGCCTCTGGCACAGATACGCAGTATTTT

v_call: TRBV19
clone_size: NA
j_call: TRBJ2-1
d_call: NA
cdr3_aa: CASSIGGTISIEQFF
cdr3_nt: TGTGCCAGTAGTATAGGGGGGACAATATCCATTGAGCAGTTCTTC

v_call: TRBV6-6
clone_size: NA
j_call: TRBJ1-5
d_call: NA
cdr3_aa: CASTTQGIQPQHF
cdr3_nt: TGTGCCAGCACCACACAGGGAATACAGCCCCAGCATTTT

v_call: TRBV7-9
clone_size: NA
j_call: TRBJ2-3
d_call: NA
cdr3_aa: CASSLNLALDTQYF
cdr3_nt: TGTGCCAGCAGCTTAAATCTAGCGTTGGATACGCAGTATTTT

v_call: TRBV4-1
clone_size: NA
j_call: TRBJ2-5
d_call: TRBD1
cdr3_aa: CASSQSQGQETQYF
cdr3_nt: TGCGCCAGCAGCCAATCACAGGGGCAAGAGACCCAGTACTTC

v_call: TRBV30
clone_size: once
j_call: TRBJ2-7
d_call: NA
cdr3_aa: CAWSSGLYEQYF
cdr3_nt: TGTGCCTGGAGTTCAGGTCTCTACGAGCAGTACTTC

v_call: TRBV18
clone_size: NA
j_call: TRBJ2-1
d_call: TRBD2
cdr3_aa: CASSPLGGGATNEQFF
cdr3_nt: TGTGCCAGCTCACCACTCGGCGGGGGGGCTACAAATGAGCAGTTCTTC

v_call: TRBV27
clone_size: NA
j_call: TRBJ2-3
d_call: NA
cdr3_aa: CASSLGGWNTQYF
cdr3_nt: TGTGCCAGCAGTTTAGGGGGCTGGAATACGCAGTATTTT

v_call: TRBV11-2
clone_size: NA
j_call: TRBJ2-7
d_call: TRBD2
cdr3_aa: CASSLGGGGEQYF
cdr3_nt: TGTGCCAGCAGCTTAGGAGGCGGGGGCGAGCAGTACTTC

v_call: TRBV2
clone_size: NA
j_call: TRBJ2-1
d_call: TRBD1
cdr3_aa: CASSGDRFYNEQFF
cdr3_nt: TGTGCCAGCAGTGGGGACAGGTTTTACAATGAGCAGTTCTTC

v_call: TRBV9
clone_size: once
j_call: TRBJ2-2
d_call: TRBD1
cdr3_aa: CASSGGGTGGKFRSSGELFF
cdr3_nt: TGTGCCAGCAGCGGCGGGGGGACAGGGGGGAAATTTCGGTCGTCCGGGGAGCTGTTTTTT

v_call: TRBV4-3
clone_size: NA
j_call: TRBJ1-3
d_call: NA
cdr3_aa: CASSQDRISGNTIYF
cdr3_nt: TGCGCCAGCAGCCAAGACAGGATTTCTGGAAACACCATATATTTT

v_call: TRBV29-1
clone_size: NA
j_call: TRBJ2-7
d_call: NA
cdr3_aa: CSVETSSYEQYF
cdr3_nt: TGCAGCGTTGAAACGAGCTCCTACGAGCAGTACTTC

v_call: TRBV30
clone_size: NA
j_call: TRBJ2-1
d_call: TRBD2
cdr3_aa: CAWAGGAYNEQFF
cdr3_nt: TGTGCCTGGGCGGGGGGTGCCTACAATGAGCAGTTCTTC

v_call: TRBV7-2
clone_size: NA
j_call: TRBJ2-7
d_call: NA
cdr3_aa: CASSLGAGGSYEQYF
cdr3_nt: TGTGCCAGCAGCTTAGGGGCAGGGGGGTCCTACGAGCAGTACTTC

v_call: TRBV9
clone_size: NA
j_call: TRBJ1-1
d_call: TRBD1
cdr3_aa: CASSVVDRGVTEAFF
cdr3_nt: TGTGCCAGCAGCGTAGTGGACAGGGGGGTCACTGAAGCTTTCTTT

v_call: TRBV4-2
clone_size: NA
j_call: TRBJ2-5
d_call: TRBD2
cdr3_aa: CASSQALAGGQETQYF
cdr3_nt: TGTGCCAGCAGCCAGGCTTTAGCGGGGGGGCAAGAGACCCAGTACTTC